These 23 T cell receptor beta chains originate from one sample sequenced in a study of blood T cell repertoires in COVID-19. Libraries were prepared by immunoSEQ multiplex PCR; TCRdb keeps only in-frame clonotypes and omits some of them. The sample shows approximately 200,000 clones, roughly 88% of them seen only once. The material sequenced was PBMCs or T cells enriched from blood (not recorded which). The receptors stem from a woman aged 30 to 39 who had recovered from COVID-19.

The CDR3 sequence: CASSLQVQYEQYF. The CDR3 nucleotides are TGTGCCAGCAGCTTACAGGTACAATACGAGCAGTACTTC. The J gene is TRBJ2-7, the V gene TRBV7-9; no firm D call. V gave up 2 bases and J gave up 4 bases, with 9 bases separating them. CDR1 SEHNR and CDR2 FQNEAQ come from the germline V gene (reference sequence). The CDR3 is 13 residues long.

The J gene is TRBJ1-1, the V gene TRBV10-2; tentatively, D is TRBD1 (5 bases). The V end was cut by 4 bases, the J end by 0 bases, with 6 bases between. CDR1 is WSHSY, CDR2 SAAADI, per germline. This CDR3 region has 13 residues. CDR3 sequence (DNA): TGCGCCAGCAGTGCGGGGGTGAACACTGAAGCTTTCTTT. Translation gives CASSAGVNTEAFF.

The V call is TRBV14, the J call TRBJ1-2; D remains unclear. Germline assignment: CDR1 SGHDN and CDR2 FVKESK. V lost 3 bases and J 8 bases, leaving 10 bases between the germline ends. The CDR3 covers 12 residues. This chain's CDR3 is CASSHTSEGYTF. CDR3 nucleotide sequence: TGTGCCAGCAGCCATACAAGTGAAGGCTACACCTTC.

V gene TRBV12-3 or TRBV12-4 combines with J gene TRBJ1-1; D remains unclear. V shed 6 bases and J shed 1 base, with 6 bases lying between them. This CDR3 is built from 12 residues. The CDR3 region is CASRSGNTEAFF. The CDR3 bases are TGTGCCAGCAGGTCAGGGAACACTGAAGCTTTCTTT.

This clone was counted a single time. The rearrangement links TRBV28 to TRBJ2-2; 9 bases line up with TRBD2. Germline V lookup: CDR1 MDHEN, CDR2 SYDVKM. V gave up 7 bases and J gave up 5 bases; unmatched junction bases: 5. The CDR3 is 14 residues long. CDR3 DNA sequence: TGTGCCAGCAACCCGGGACTAGCTACCGGGGAGCTGTTTTTT. Translating it yields CASNPGLATGELFF. Full variable domain (rest looked up from reference TRBV28 and TRBJ2-2): DVKVTQSSRYLVKRTGEKVFLECVQDMDHENMFWYRQDPGLGLRLIYFSYDVKMKEKGDIPEGYSVSREKKERFSLILESASTNQTSMYLCASNPGLATGELFFGEGSRLTVL.

This CDR3 reads CASSQGLAGASYNEQFF. The DNA of the CDR3 is TGTGCCAGCAGCCAAGGGCTAGCGGGCGCCTCCTACAATGAGCAGTTCTTC. The chain couples TRBV3-1 (or the pseudogene TRBV3-2) to TRBJ2-1; 8 nucleotides match TRBD2. CDR1 and CDR2 (germline): LGHDT, YNNKEL (reference sequence). Trimming cost V 1 base and J 0 bases; bases outside gene matches: 5. CDR3 length: 17 amino acids.

This chain connects TRBV28 to TRBJ2-7, with 12 bases lining up with TRBD2. The germline V gene has CDR1 MDHEN and CDR2 SYDVKM. The CDR3 extends over 14 amino acids. V lost 3 bases to trimming and J lost 6 bases; unmatched junction nucleotides: 3. The CDR3 DNA reads as TGTGCCAGCAGTTTTGTACTAGCGGGAGGCGAGCAGTACTTC. It codes for CASSFVLAGGEQYF. Using reference TRBV28 and TRBJ2-7 for the parts outside the CDR3, the full variable domain is DVKVTQSSRYLVKRTGEKVFLECVQDMDHENMFWYRQDPGLGLRLIYFSYDVKMKEKGDIPEGYSVSREKKERFSLILESASTNQTSMYLCASSFVLAGGEQYFGPGTRLTVT.

Remarks on this clone: Because the CDR3's place on the DNA is in doubt, the DNA is left out and the CDR3 is given as listed by TCRdb. The rearrangement joins TRBV6-4 to TRBJ2-1; TRBD2, as called in the table, went unchecked against the DNA. The CDR3 has 16 residues if both end residues are counted. CDR1 MRHNA and CDR2 SNTAGT come from the germline V gene. CDR3 loop: CASSSSGLAGHNEQFF.

The chain couples TRBV5-5 to TRBJ2-4; 10 positions agree with TRBD1. Germline V gene lookup returns CDR1 SGHKS and CDR2 YYEKEE (reference sequence). V dropped 7 bases and J dropped 5; count of bases not matched to a gene: 3. The CDR3 consists of 13 residues. The CDR3 bases are TGTGCCAGCTCCGGGACAGGGGAAAACATTCAGTACTTC. Translated: CASSGTGENIQYF.

The rearrangement joins TRBV5-1 to TRBJ1-4, with D possibly matching TRBD1 (6 bases). Germline values: CDR1 SGHRS, CDR2 YFSETQ. This CDR3 has 19 amino acids. Trimming shortened V by 6 bases and J by 0 bases, and 24 bases separated the two germline ends. The CDR3 bases are TGCGCCAGCACCAAGACAGGACAAAGTGGAGACGCAACTAATGAAAAACTGTTTTTT. Translation: CASTKTGQSGDATNEKLFF.

The rearrangement links TRBV13 to TRBJ2-1; perhaps TRBD2 as D (6 bases). V lost 8 bases and J 6 bases, leaving 14 bases between the germline ends. CDR1 PRHDT and CDR2 FYEKMQ come from the germline V gene (reference sequence). The CDR3 has 13 residues. In nucleotides, the CDR3 is TGTGCCAGCCGGGCTAGCGCCAGCAATGAGCAGTTCTTC. This translates into CASRASASNEQFF. The full variable domain, in which reference TRBV13 and TRBJ2-1 provide the parts outside the CDR3, is AAGVIQSPRHLIKEKRETATLKCYPIPRHDTVYWYQQGPGQDPQFLISFYEKMQSDKGSIPDRFSAQQFSDYHSELNMSSLELGDSALYFCASRASASNEQFFGPGTRLTVL.

The chain joins TRBV28 to TRBJ2-7, with 8 nucleotides matching TRBD2. The V and J ends lost 10 bases and 12 bases, in that order; junction bases with no gene match: 8. Germline V gene lookup returns CDR1 MDHEN and CDR2 SYDVKM. There are 10 residues in the CDR3. As DNA, the CDR3 is TGTGCCACCTATCGACTAGCGTTGTACTTC. This encodes CATYRLALYF.

The J gene is TRBJ2-7, the V gene TRBV12-3 or TRBV12-4, with 9 positions matching TRBD1. This CDR3 has 13 amino acids. V was clipped by 5 bases and J by 5 bases; unmatched bases: 4. The CDR3 region is CASSIWTGDEQYF. The CDR3 coding sequence is TGTGCCAGCAGTATATGGACAGGGGACGAGCAGTACTTC.

The chain uses TRBV11-2 and TRBJ2-5; D might be TRBD1 (6 bases). This CDR3 is 14 amino acids long. In germline, CDR1 is SGHAT, CDR2 FQNNGV. Trimming cost V 3 bases and J 0 bases, with 8 bases left between them. The CDR3 region has the DNA TGTGCCAGCAGCTTGACAGGTTACCAAGAGACCCAGTACTTC. Amino acid sequence: CASSLTGYQETQYF.

The V call is TRBV7-3, the J call TRBJ2-7; TRBD1 matches 9 bases. The CDR3 sequence is 15 residues long. The germline CDR1 and CDR2 sequences are SGHTA and FQGTGA. V lost 5 bases, J lost 5 bases, and 10 bases stayed unmatched. The CDR3 sequence is CASSAGTGYLNEQYF. CDR3 DNA sequence: TGTGCCAGCAGCGCAGGGACAGGGTATCTTAACGAGCAGTACTTC.

This clone was observed a single time. The identical CDR3 is also encoded by other nucleotide sequences in the sample. The rearrangement links TRBV28 to TRBJ1-5; TRBD1 matches 7 bases. The CDR3 extends over 15 amino acids. Trimming at V came to 5 bases and at J to 2 bases, leaving 6 bases not matched to a gene. In germline, CDR1 is MDHEN, CDR2 SYDVKM. CDR3 in DNA: TGTGCCAGCAGTCCACGGACAGGCGGCAATCAGCCCCAGCATTTT. Protein sequence: CASSPRTGGNQPQHF.

This rearrangement joins TRBV6-6 to TRBJ1-1; D uncertain. V was cut by 8 bases and J by 0 bases, with 4 bases left in between. Germline V CDR1 and CDR2: MNHNY, SVGAGI (reference sequence). CDR3 length equals 11 residues. The CDR3 loop reads CASLLNTEAFF. CDR3 bases: TGTGCCAGCCTTCTGAACACTGAAGCTTTCTTT.

The rearrangement uses TRBV15 and TRBJ2-5; no reliable D call. Germline-derived CDR1 and CDR2 are LNHNV and YYDKDF (reference sequence). This CDR3 has 19 residues. V was shortened by 0 bases and J by 1 base, with 21 bases between the two germline ends. CDR3 residues: CATSRDLVYVGYPQETQYF. The CDR3 DNA reads TGTGCCACCAGCAGAGATCTTGTGTATGTCGGGTACCCCCAAGAGACCCAGTACTTC.

This clone was seen only a few times. The chain is built from TRBV28 and TRBJ2-1; TRBD2 aligns across 14 bases. V lost 2 bases, J lost 8 bases, and 5 bases stayed unmatched. Germline V CDR1 and CDR2: MDHEN, SYDVKM. The CDR3 extends over 16 amino acids. CDR3 in DNA: TGTGCCAGCAGTTTAACCGGGACTAGCGGGAGTTATGAGCAGTTCTTC. Protein product: CASSLTGTSGSYEQFF.

CDR3 DNA sequence: TGTGCCAGCAGCCAAAATCTAAGCGGGAGGGCCGTGGGGCGACCGACCGGGGAGCTGTTTTTT. Residues: CASSQNLSGRAVGRPTGELFF. The genes are TRBV21-1 and TRBJ2-2; TRBD2, the table's D call, was not compared with the DNA. TRBV21-1 constitutes a pseudogene. The CDR3 loop spans 21 amino acids.

The V and J genes are TRBV13 and TRBJ1-6; TRBD1 is a possible D gene (6 bases). The CDR3 loop spans 15 amino acids. Between the trimmed V and J ends, which lost 5 bases and 3 bases, there was a span of 11 bases. In germline, CDR1 is PRHDT, CDR2 FYEKMQ (reference sequence). DNA of the CDR3: TGTGCCAGCAGCACCCGGACAGACTATAATTCACCCCTCCACTTT. Translated, it gives CASSTRTDYNSPLHF.

In nucleotides, the CDR3 is TGTGCCAGTAGAAACCTACCAGGGACTAGCGACACAGATACGCAGTATTTT. This codes for CASRNLPGTSDTDTQYF. This rearrangement joins TRBV19 to TRBJ2-3, with 10 bases lining up with TRBD2. The CDR3 is 17 residues long. Looked up from germline, CDR1 is LNHDA and CDR2 is SQIVND (reference sequence). The J segment lost 2 bases and the V segment lost 6 bases, leaving 11 bases of the junction unmatched. The full variable domain, completed using reference TRBV19 and TRBJ2-3, is DGGITQSPKYLFRKEGQNVTLSCEQNLNHDAMYWYRQDPGQGLRLIYYSQIVNDFQKGDIAEGYSVSREKKESFPLTVTSAQKNPTAFYLCASRNLPGTSDTDTQYFGPGTRLTVL.

This clone was picked up one time. The rearrangement uses TRBV28 and TRBJ1-4; TRBD1 aligns across 11 bases. This CDR3 contains 13 residues. In germline, CDR1 is MDHEN, CDR2 SYDVKM. The trim removed 6 bases at V and 10 bases at J, leaving 4 bases unmatched. As DNA, the CDR3 is TGTGCCAGCAGCTCGGGACAGGGGGGAAAACTGTTTTTT. Encoded protein: CASSSGQGGKLFF.